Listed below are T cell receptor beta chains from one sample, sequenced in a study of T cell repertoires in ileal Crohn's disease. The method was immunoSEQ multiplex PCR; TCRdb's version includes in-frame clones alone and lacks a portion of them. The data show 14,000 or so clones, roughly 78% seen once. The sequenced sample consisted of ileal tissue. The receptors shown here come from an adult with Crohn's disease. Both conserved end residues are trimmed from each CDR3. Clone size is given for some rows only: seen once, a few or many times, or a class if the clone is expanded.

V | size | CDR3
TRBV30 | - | AWSADRANEQF
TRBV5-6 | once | ASSSRFVNQPQH
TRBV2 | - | ASSETGFSYEQY
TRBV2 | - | ASSDDTWYGYT
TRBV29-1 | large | SVPGLAGSGEY
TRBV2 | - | ASSELSDPTDTQY
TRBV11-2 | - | ASSLAGGSGETQY
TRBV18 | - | ASSPRVEGELF
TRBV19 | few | ASSIGDMNSPLH
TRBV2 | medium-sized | ASTRQGATYEQY
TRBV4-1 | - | ASSQDTPPYVKSGAYGYT
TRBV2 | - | ASGGQLAYEQY
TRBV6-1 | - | ASSEAGGGSYEQY
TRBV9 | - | ASSAGLATGTDTQY
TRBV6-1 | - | ASSEVVGALKVDTQY
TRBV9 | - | ASSVVPAGGLTDTQY
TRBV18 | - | ASSRRVMNGYT
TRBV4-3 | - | ASSQVVSSEQY
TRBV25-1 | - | ASSVGTRVGSYNEQF
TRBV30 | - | AWSPRQGAGETQY
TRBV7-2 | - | ASSLRQGSQPQH